These 21 T cell receptor beta chains were all obtained from the same sample, sequenced in a study of blood T cell repertoires in COVID-19. Clones were sequenced by immunoSEQ multiplex PCR, and TCRdb holds only the in-frame ones, with some missing. The repertoire consists of under 300,000 clones, with more than 75% occurring once and the leading ten covering around 2%. Sequencing was done on a sample of PBMCs or T cells enriched from blood (not recorded which). These receptors were obtained from an older woman in a cohort exposed to, infected with or recovered from COVID-19 (not recorded which).

The V gene is TRBV28, the J gene TRBJ1-2; weak D call: TRBD1 (6 bases). The CDR3 extends over 16 amino acids. In germline, CDR1 is MDHEN, CDR2 SYDVKM. V lost 6 bases to trimming and J lost 1 base, with 18 bases between them. The CDR3 region is CASRPGGTSFNYGYTF. The CDR3 bases are TGTGCCAGCAGACCGGGGGGGACAAGTTTTAACTATGGCTACACCTTC.

V and J are TRBV29-1 and TRBJ1-2; D unresolved. V lost 4 bases and J lost 3, with 12 bases in between. The CDR3 has 13 amino acids. Germline CDR1 is SQVTM and CDR2 is ANQGSEA. The CDR3 nucleotides are TGCAGCGTTGGGAGGGTGAAGGACTATGGCTACACCTTC. It specifies CSVGRVKDYGYTF.

The chain uses TRBV7-2 and TRBJ1-1, with D perhaps TRBD1 (6 bases). V was clipped by 5 bases and J by 1 base, with 8 bases between them. Germline V gene lookup returns CDR1 SGHTA and CDR2 FQGNSA. The CDR3 consists of 13 residues. CDR3 amino acids: CASSRGTNTEAFF. CDR3 DNA: TGTGCCAGCAGCAGGGGGACGAACACTGAAGCTTTCTTT.

The chain recombines TRBV11-2 with TRBJ1-1; a weak D match, TRBD1 (5 bases). V lost 1 base, J lost 4 bases, and 19 bases lay in between. The germline CDR1 and CDR2 sequences are SGHAT and FQNNGV. The CDR3 covers 17 residues. The CDR3 DNA sequence: TGTGCCAGCAGCTTAGGGCGGCTGGGGGGTCAAGGCACTGAAGCTTTCTTT. The encoded protein is CASSLGRLGGQGTEAFF. Looking up the rest from reference TRBV11-2 and TRBJ1-1 gives the full variable domain: EAGVAQSPRYKIIEKRQSVAFWCNPISGHATLYWYQQILGQGPKLLIQFQNNGVVDDSQLPKDRFSAERLKGVDSTLKIQPAKLEDSAVYLCASSLGRLGGQGTEAFFGQGTRLTVV.

The chain is built from TRBV7-2 and TRBJ2-7, with 10 bases lining up with TRBD2. Germline loops: CDR1 SGHTA, CDR2 FQGNSA. V lost 4 bases and J lost 4; bases outside the gene matches: 4. The CDR3 is made up of 14 amino acids. CDR3 sequence: CASSWASGSYEQYF. The CDR3 DNA reads TGTGCCAGCAGCTGGGCTAGCGGGAGTTACGAGCAGTACTTC.

The rearrangement links TRBV3-1 (or the pseudogene TRBV3-2) to TRBJ1-2, with TRBD1 matching over 7 bases. Germline assignment: CDR1 LGHDT and CDR2 YNNKEL (reference sequence). This CDR3 spans 13 amino acids. Trimming at V came to 4 bases and at J to 6 bases, leaving 5 bases not matched to a gene. The CDR3 region has the DNA TGTGCCAGCAGCCCCGACAGGGACCATGGCTACACCTTC. Protein sequence: CASSPDRDHGYTF.

V usage is TRBV28 and J usage is TRBJ1-4; D remains ambiguous. The CDR3 has 15 amino acids. The V and J ends lost 6 bases and 4 bases respectively, with 15 bases between them. Looked up from germline, CDR1 is MDHEN and CDR2 is SYDVKM. CDR3 coding DNA: TGTGCCAGCAGCGGAGAGGGATATTTTAATGAAAAACTGTTTTTT. It yields the protein CASSGEGYFNEKLFF.

The chain links TRBV4-3 to TRBJ1-2, with D perhaps matching TRBD1 (5 bases). CDR3 length: 14 amino acids. Per germline, CDR1 LGHNA and CDR2 YSLEER. V was shortened by 4 bases and J by 4 bases, with 13 bases between the two germline ends. The CDR3 DNA reads TGCGCCAGCAGCCCTCTGACAGACTCCTATGGCTACACCTTC. It yields the protein CASSPLTDSYGYTF.

V usage is TRBV9 and J usage is TRBJ2-3; TRBD2 aligns across 9 bases. The CDR3 is 16 residues long. The germline gives CDR1 SGDLS, CDR2 YYNGEE. V was pared by 0 bases and J by 1 base, with 3 bases of the junction left unmatched. CDR3 region: CASSVVPSGGTDTQYF. CDR3 nucleotide sequence: TGTGCCAGCAGCGTAGTTCCTAGCGGGGGCACAGATACGCAGTATTTT.

This chain uses TRBV6-5 with TRBJ2-3, with 12 bases aligning to TRBD2. J lost 6 bases, V lost 6 bases, and 4 bases had no gene match. This CDR3 has 14 residues. Germline CDR1 MNHEY, CDR2 SVGAGI. The CDR3 spells CASRTSGGSDTQYF. The CDR3 DNA reads as TGTGCCAGCAGGACTAGCGGGGGTTCGGATACGCAGTATTTT.

The chain links TRBV3-1 (or the pseudogene TRBV3-2) to TRBJ2-6; tentative D call: TRBD1 (6 bases). Germline V lookup: CDR1 LGHDT, CDR2 YNNKEL (reference sequence). Trimming cost V 6 bases and J 1 base, with 10 bases left between them. This CDR3 region has 15 residues. The CDR3 spells CASRLTGSGANVLTF. The CDR3 coding sequence is TGTGCCAGCAGACTAACAGGGTCTGGGGCCAACGTCCTGACTTTC.

V is TRBV5-1 and J is TRBJ2-7; 7 nucleotides agree with TRBD1. The germline V gene has CDR1 SGHRS and CDR2 YFSETQ. The CDR3 length is 15 residues. V lost 3 bases and J lost 2; bases outside the gene matches: 8. The CDR3 DNA is TGCGCCAGCAGCTCGGGACAGAGAGGCACCTACGAGCAGTACTTC. Its protein product is CASSSGQRGTYEQYF.

V gene TRBV18 combines with J gene TRBJ2-3, with TRBD2 matching 7 bases. Per germline, CDR1 KGHSH and CDR2 LQKENI. V was clipped by 3 bases and J by 3 bases; unmatched bases: 12. The CDR3 totals 17 residues. The CDR3 reads CASSPIPPGGGTDTQYF. The CDR3 DNA sequence: TGTGCCAGCTCACCTATCCCGCCGGGAGGTGGTACAGATACGCAGTATTTT.

This clone was seen once. The chain couples TRBV5-4 to TRBJ2-7; D gene unclear. The CDR3 spans 15 residues. Trimming shortened V by 0 bases and J by 2 bases, and 12 bases separated the two germline ends. Germline V gene data show CDR1 as SGHNT and CDR2 as YYREEE (reference sequence). The CDR3 DNA is TGTGCCAGCAGCTTGGGGCGGCCAATACCCTACGAGCAGTACTTC. Amino acids: CASSLGRPIPYEQYF.

The CDR3 bases are TGTGCCAGCAGCCAAGGTTTCGACGACAACTACAATGAGCAGTTCTTC. Translating gives CASSQGFDDNYNEQFF. The chain recombines TRBV3-1 (or the pseudogene TRBV3-2) with TRBJ2-1; no firm D call. V lost 1 base and J 3 bases, leaving 13 bases between the germline ends. The CDR3 spans 16 residues. Germline CDR1 and CDR2: LGHDT and YNNKEL (reference sequence).

The chain employs TRBV28 and TRBJ1-5, with D possibly being TRBD1 (5 bases). Germline V gene sequence: CDR1 MDHEN, CDR2 SYDVKM. The V end was cut by 7 bases, the J end by 11 bases, with 15 bases between. The CDR3 is 12 residues long. CDR3 amino acids: CASTDQGLSQHF. CDR3 sequence (DNA): TGTGCCAGCACAGATCAGGGTTTGTCCCAGCATTTT.

This rearrangement joins TRBV28 to TRBJ1-5; TRBD1 matches 7 bases. Germline trimming cut 4 bases from V and 1 base from J; bases unmatched to any gene: 10. The CDR3 has 17 residues. Germline V gene sequence: CDR1 MDHEN, CDR2 SYDVKM. The DNA for the CDR3 is TGTGCCAGCAGTTCCGTTCGACAGGGCAAAAGCAATCAGCCCCAGCATTTT. Amino acid sequence: CASSSVRQGKSNQPQHF.

The chain joins TRBV5-8 to TRBJ2-7; TRBD2 might be the D (6 bases). Germline V lookup: CDR1 SGHTS, CDR2 YDEGEE. Trimming removed 1 base from V and 12 bases from J, with 14 bases in between. This CDR3 spans 12 amino acids. The CDR3 protein is CASSLLGSNRYF. CDR3 nucleotides: TGTGCCAGCAGCTTGCTCGGGAGCAATCGGTACTTC. The full variable domain, completed using reference TRBV5-8 and TRBJ2-7, is EAGVTQSPTHLIKTRGQQATLRCSPISGHTSVYWYQQALGLGLQFLLWYDEGEERNRGNFPPRFSGRQFPNYSSELNVNALELEDSALYLCASSLLGSNRYFGPGTRLTVT.

This chain links TRBV7-9 with TRBJ2-2; 9 nucleotides agree with TRBD1. V lost 4 bases to trimming and J lost 3 bases; unmatched junction nucleotides: 6. The CDR3 totals 16 residues. The germline CDR1 and CDR2 sequences are SEHNR and FQNEAQ (reference sequence). The DNA for the CDR3 is TGTGCCAGCAGCTCCCGGGACAGGGACGACACCGGGGAGCTGTTTTTT. It is translated as CASSSRDRDDTGELFF.

The chain joins TRBV4-2 to TRBJ1-4; D remains unclear. CDR3 length: 16 residues. Germline assignment: CDR1 LGHNA and CDR2 YNFKEQ. V lost 0 bases and J lost 5, with 13 bases in between. The CDR3 DNA sequence: TGTGCCAGCAGCCAAGAAGGAGACTATCGGAATGAAAAACTGTTTTTT. Its protein product is CASSQEGDYRNEKLFF.

The J gene is TRBJ2-1, the V gene TRBV2, with D uncertain. Germline V lookup: CDR1 SNHLY, CDR2 FYNNEI. The CDR3 runs 14 residues. Trimming took off 2 bases at V and 4 bases at J, with 9 bases between the two ends. Here the CDR3 DNA reads TGTGCCAGCAGTGAACTAGTACCTTACAATGAGCAGTTCTTC. This gives the protein CASSELVPYNEQFF. The full variable domain, its missing parts supplied by reference TRBV2 and TRBJ2-1, is EPEVTQTPSHQVTQMGQEVILRCVPISNHLYFYWYRQILGQKVEFLVSFYNNEISEKSEIFDDQFSVERPDGSNFTLKIRSTKLEDSAMYFCASSELVPYNEQFFGPGTRLTVL.